These 25 T cell receptor beta chains were all obtained from the same sample, sequenced in a study of T-cell memory formation after mild COVID-19. One entry per CDR3 protein, called by TCRdb with MiXCR from the 5' RACE reads. The table includes around 300,000 distinct CDR3 sequences, approximately 15% detected once. The specimen sequenced was PBMCs or a T cell subset sorted from them (not recorded which). The receptors shown here come from a man aged 18 to 30 who had mild COVID-19 (a few samples of this study predate the infection). Cell type and time point are not known.

This chain connects TRBV6-6 to TRBJ2-7; D gene unclear. The CDR3 extends over 14 amino acids. The germline V and J ends were trimmed by 4 bases and 1 base, with 11 bases remaining between them. CDR1 is MNHNY and CDR2 is SVGAGI in the germline V gene (reference sequence). The CDR3 reads CASSLKTFSYEQYF. CDR3 coding DNA: TGTGCCAGCAGTTTAAAGACATTTTCCTACGAGCAGTACTTC.

This chain links TRBV27 with TRBJ2-7; D is ambiguous. CDR3 length equals 12 residues. The germline V and J ends were trimmed by 4 bases and 4 bases, with 8 bases remaining between them. CDR1 and CDR2 (germline): MNHEY, SMNVEV (reference sequence). In nucleotides, the CDR3 is TGTGCCAGCAGTTCTCTGCTATACGAGCAGTACGTC. As protein: CASSSLLYEQYV.

This sequence joins TRBV6-4 and TRBJ1-1, with D perhaps matching TRBD1 (5 bases). V lost 2 bases and J lost 8, with 9 bases in between. The CDR3 loop spans 12 amino acids. In germline, CDR1 is MRHNA, CDR2 SNTAGT. The CDR3 region is CASSDQKGEAFF. CDR3 in DNA: TGTGCCAGCAGTGACCAGAAGGGGGAAGCTTTCTTT.

This chain connects TRBV7-2 to TRBJ2-7; 8 bases are a match to TRBD2. J gave up 4 bases and V 6 bases, and 8 bases lay outside the gene matches. Germline V gene data show CDR1 as SGHTA and CDR2 as FQGNSA. The CDR3 has 14 residues. The CDR3 loop is CASRRSGDFYEQYF. The CDR3 coding sequence is TGTGCCAGCAGACGTAGCGGGGATTTTTACGAGCAGTACTTC.

This clonotype was counted between two and nine times. J is TRBJ2-1 and V is TRBV2; the match to TRBD2 covers 9 bases. The length of the CDR3 is 15 residues. With V trimmed by 1 base and J by 4 bases, 2 bases remained unmatched. Germline V CDR1 and CDR2: SNHLY, FYNNEI. The CDR3 spells CASSEEAGGYNEQFF. CDR3 coding DNA: TGTGCCAGCAGTGAAGAAGCGGGGGGTTACAATGAGCAGTTCTTC.

This CDR3 reads CASSWDRDGGEKLFF. The CDR3 region has the DNA TGTGCCAGCAGCTGGGACAGGGACGGGGGTGAAAAACTGTTTTTT. The genes are TRBV7-9 and TRBJ1-4, with 9 bases aligning to TRBD1. The ends lost 4 bases at V and 7 bases at J; junction bases unmatched: 7. Germline loops: CDR1 SEHNR, CDR2 FQNEAQ (reference sequence). The CDR3 has 15 residues. The full variable domain, rest sourced from reference TRBV7-9 and TRBJ1-4, is DTGVSQNPRHKITKRGQNVTFRCDPISEHNRLYWYRQTLGQGPEFLTYFQNEAQLEKSRLLSDRFSAERPKGSFSTLEIQRTEQGDSAMYLCASSWDRDGGEKLFFGSGTQLSVL.

The V call is TRBV4-1, the J call TRBJ2-2, with 8 bases lining up with TRBD1. From germline, CDR1 is MGHRA and CDR2 YSYEKL. This CDR3 has 18 amino acids. V gave up 4 bases and J gave up 7 bases; unmatched junction bases: 17. CDR3 DNA: TGCGCCAGCAGCCTAAAGGGTAGTGTGACAGGGGTTGGCGGGGAGCTGTTTTTT. Translating it yields CASSLKGSVTGVGGELFF.

This clonotype has at least ten counts. The chain combines TRBV12-3 or TRBV12-4 with TRBJ1-2; 10 bases match TRBD1. The CDR3 has 13 amino acids. The J segment lost 4 bases and the V segment lost 7 bases, leaving 3 bases of the junction unmatched. CDR3 loop: CASTRTGGYGYTF. CDR3 sequence (DNA): TGTGCCAGCACCCGGACAGGGGGCTATGGCTACACCTTC.

This clonotype has a single count. This chain connects TRBV20-1 to TRBJ1-5; 10 bases align to TRBD1. The V gene end was trimmed by 0 bases and the J gene end by 7 bases; junction bases not matched to a gene: 9. Germline V gives CDR1 DFQATT, CDR2 SNEGSKA (reference sequence). CDR3 length: 16 amino acids. The CDR3 region is CSARDRGTGVGQPQHF. The CDR3 bases are TGCAGTGCTAGAGATCGGGGGACAGGGGTAGGACAGCCCCAGCATTTT.

This clonotype has just a few counts. The chain combines TRBV19 with TRBJ1-2; TRBD1 aligns across 10 bases. Germline assignment: CDR1 LNHDA and CDR2 SQIVND (reference sequence). V shed 5 bases, J shed 2 bases, and the junction held 5 bases outside the gene matches. This CDR3 region has 15 residues. CDR3 amino acids: CASSQPGQGNYGYTF. CDR3 bases: TGTGCCAGTAGTCAACCGGGACAGGGGAACTATGGCTACACCTTC.

This clonotype was observed a few times. This chain uses TRBV7-9 with TRBJ1-6, with D maybe TRBD1 (5 bases). The CDR3 runs 16 residues. The ends were cut back, 3 bases at V and 9 bases at J, with 18 bases in the middle. Looked up from germline, CDR1 is SEHNR and CDR2 is FQNEAQ (reference sequence). In nucleotides, the CDR3 is TGTGCCAGCAGCTTCACCCCGGGACCTATTGGTTCACCCCTCCACTTT. Its protein product is CASSFTPGPIGSPLHF.

In this sample, this clonotype turned up a few times. V and J are TRBV5-1 and TRBJ2-7, with 8 positions matching TRBD1. The CDR3 extends over 14 amino acids. CDR1 and CDR2 (germline): SGHRS, YFSETQ. V shed 2 bases, J shed 5 bases, and the junction held 6 bases outside the gene matches. The CDR3 here is CASSLETGDDEQYF. The CDR3 nucleotides read TGCGCCAGCAGCTTAGAGACAGGGGATGACGAGCAGTACTTC.

This clonotype was observed a few times. The chain carries TRBV12-3 or TRBV12-4 and TRBJ1-1; the D gene is possibly TRBD1 (5 bases). The CDR3 is 14 residues long. Trimming cost V 5 bases and J 1 base, with 11 bases left between them. The CDR3 nucleotides read TGTGCCAGCAGTCCTGGGGGGTGGAACACTGAAGCTTTCTTT. Its translation: CASSPGGWNTEAFF.

The chain combines TRBV4-3 with TRBJ2-2; tentative D call: TRBD2 (6 bases). V lost 1 base and J lost 1, with 10 bases in between. CDR3 length: 16 amino acids. From germline, CDR1 is LGHNA and CDR2 YSLEER. In DNA, the CDR3 is TGCGCCAGCAGCCAAGCGGGAGACCAGAACACCGGGGAGCTGTTTTTT. Encoded protein: CASSQAGDQNTGELFF.

In this sample, this clonotype turned up many times. The V gene is TRBV12-3 or TRBV12-4, the J gene TRBJ2-1; D call uncertain. The CDR3 has 15 amino acids. V lost 2 bases to trimming and J lost 8 bases, with 16 bases between them. The CDR3 loop is CASSLPGLRAHEQFF. Here the CDR3 DNA reads TGTGCCAGCAGTTTACCCGGCCTCCGAGCCCATGAGCAGTTCTTC.

The chain's CDR3 is CASSGERNMNTEAFF. In DNA, the CDR3 is TGTGCCAGCAGTGGGGAACGGAACATGAACACTGAAGCTTTCTTT. This sequence joins TRBV2 and TRBJ1-1; no clear D. V lost 4 bases to trimming and J lost 0 bases, with 12 bases between them. The CDR3 has 15 amino acids. The V gene's germline CDR1 is SNHLY and CDR2 FYNNEI. The variable domain in full, with the rest retrieved from reference TRBV2 and TRBJ1-1, is EPEVTQTPSHQVTQMGQEVILRCVPISNHLYFYWYRQILGQKVEFLVSFYNNEISEKSEIFDDQFSVERPDGSNFTLKIRSTKLEDSAMYFCASSGERNMNTEAFFGQGTRLTVV.

In regard to this clonotype: A single base separates this from a much larger clone, so it may be a read error. This sequence joins TRBV12-3 or TRBV12-4 and TRBJ2-1, with D perhaps TRBD1 (6 bases). CDR3 size: 15 residues. CDR3 residues: CASRYGQPTYTEQFF. As DNA, the CDR3 is TGTGCCAGCAGGTATGGACAGCCCACCTACACTGAGCAGTTCTTC.

This chain joins TRBV5-1 and TRBJ2-5; D is perhaps TRBD2 (5 bases). Germline-derived CDR1 and CDR2 are SGHRS and YFSETQ. The CDR3 is 14 residues long. The ends were cut back, 4 bases at V and 3 bases at J, with 13 bases in the middle. The CDR3 nucleotides are TGCGCCAGCAGCCACACAAGGGAGAAAGAGACCCAGTACTTC. This translates into CASSHTREKETQYF.

This rearrangement joins TRBV24-1 to TRBJ2-1, with 8 bases lining up with TRBD1. This CDR3 is 17 amino acids long. The germline gives CDR1 KGHDR, CDR2 SFDVKD. The ends lost 4 bases at V and 1 base at J; junction bases unmatched: 8. Here the CDR3 reads CATSDPSGTGSYNEQFF. CDR3 bases: TGTGCCACCAGTGACCCGTCCGGGACAGGATCCTACAATGAGCAGTTCTTC.

V usage is TRBV11-2 and J usage is TRBJ2-3, with D possibly matching TRBD2 (5 bases). Looked up from germline, CDR1 is SGHAT and CDR2 is FQNNGV. The CDR3 runs 15 residues. V dropped 5 bases and J dropped 2 bases, with 14 bases sitting between them. In nucleotides, the CDR3 is TGTGCCAGCAGCGGAAACGAGGGCCTCACAGATACGCAGTATTTT. Translated, it gives CASSGNEGLTDTQYF.

The chain uses TRBV9 and TRBJ2-5; D could derive from TRBD1 or TRBD2 (5 bases each). Trimming took 3 bases from V and 2 from J, leaving 8 bases between them. This CDR3 comprises 13 residues. CDR1 and CDR2 from the germline V gene are SGDLS and YYNGEE. The CDR3: CASSAEGQETQYF. In nucleotides, the CDR3 is TGTGCCAGCAGCGCCGAGGGGCAAGAGACCCAGTACTTC.

The chain carries TRBV28 and TRBJ2-5, with 8 bases aligning to TRBD2. Germline V gene sequence: CDR1 MDHEN, CDR2 SYDVKM. After removal of 7 bases from V and 4 bases from J, the junction contained 11 bases not matched to a gene. The length of the CDR3 is 15 residues. CDR3 in DNA: TGTGCCAGCACCACCGGGGGGGGAAAGGGAGAGACCCAGTACTTC. Translation: CASTTGGGKGETQYF.

Only a few counts were recorded for this clonotype. The chain joins TRBV20-1 to TRBJ2-2; no clear D. Looked up from germline, CDR1 is DFQATT and CDR2 is SNEGSKA (reference sequence). V lost 8 bases to trimming and J lost 5 bases, with 15 bases between them. The CDR3 sequence is 13 residues long. The CDR3 nucleotides are TGCAGTTCTTACCGGAGCACGACCGGGGAGCTGTTTTTT. As protein: CSSYRSTTGELFF.

This clonotype has a handful of counts. The V call is TRBV4-3, the J call TRBJ2-4; D is uncertain. The V end lost 0 bases, the J end lost 6 bases, and 15 bases lay between the germline ends. This CDR3 comprises 16 residues. Germline V gives CDR1 LGHNA, CDR2 YSLEER. The chain's CDR3 is CASSQELVWSGNIQYF. The CDR3 DNA sequence: TGCGCCAGCAGCCAAGAACTGGTTTGGTCAGGAAACATTCAGTACTTC.

The J gene is TRBJ2-5, the V gene TRBV6-2 or TRBV6-3, with 9 bases matching TRBD2. Germline V gene lookup returns CDR1 MNHEY and CDR2 SVGEGT. This CDR3 spans 16 amino acids. V lost 6 bases and J lost 5; bases outside the gene matches: 13. CDR3 amino acids: CASSKIRGGAGETQYF. The CDR3 DNA sequence: TGTGCCAGCAGCAAAATACGCGGGGGGGCCGGGGAGACCCAGTACTTC.